These 18 T cell receptor beta chains came from one sample sequenced in a study of blood T cell repertoires in COVID-19. Clones were read by immunoSEQ multiplex PCR, and TCRdb kept only the in-frame ones, dropping some. The table records some 330,000 clones, more than 70% of them present only once. Sequencing was done on a sample of PBMCs or T cells enriched from blood (not recorded which). These receptors all stem from a man aged 35-49 years in a cohort exposed to, infected with or recovered from COVID-19 (not recorded which).

This chain uses TRBV2 with TRBJ2-7; D might be TRBD1 (5 bases). The CDR3 consists of 13 residues. Germline V gene sequence: CDR1 SNHLY, CDR2 FYNNEI. The germline V and J ends were trimmed by 6 bases and 3 bases, with 12 bases remaining between them. For the CDR3, the DNA is TGTGCCAGCAGAGACGGACACCTCTACGAGCAGTACTTC. As protein: CASRDGHLYEQYF. Full variable domain (rest looked up from reference TRBV2 and TRBJ2-7): EPEVTQTPSHQVTQMGQEVILRCVPISNHLYFYWYRQILGQKVEFLVSFYNNEISEKSEIFDDQFSVERPDGSNFTLKIRSTKLEDSAMYFCASRDGHLYEQYFGPGTRLTVT.

The chain couples TRBV11-2 to TRBJ1-5; D remains unclear. The V gene lost 5 bases and the J gene lost 7 bases, with 15 bases spanning the gap. The length of the CDR3 is 14 residues. From germline, CDR1 is SGHAT and CDR2 FQNNGV. The CDR3 sequence: CASSTPDGGQPQHF. DNA of the CDR3: TGTGCCAGCAGCACCCCAGACGGCGGGCAGCCCCAGCATTTT.

This clone turned up a few times. This chain uses TRBV27 with TRBJ2-7; possibly TRBD1 for D (5 bases). The CDR3 contains 14 residues. Germline V gene lookup returns CDR1 MNHEY and CDR2 SMNVEV (reference sequence). V was cut by 6 bases and J by 2 bases, with 14 bases left in between. CDR3 in DNA: TGTGCCAGCAGAAGACAGATGAACGCCTACGAGCAGTACTTC. It is translated as CASRRQMNAYEQYF.

This clone turned up a few times. V is TRBV4-1 and J is TRBJ2-5; 8 bases line up with TRBD1. Per the germline V gene, CDR1 is MGHRA and CDR2 is YSYEKL. V trimming: 0 bases; J trimming: 4 bases; junction bases outside the gene matches: 13. CDR3 length: 18 amino acids. CDR3 protein: CASSQDFLNGQGSETQYF. CDR3 nucleotides: TGCGCCAGCAGCCAAGACTTTCTTAACGGACAGGGTTCAGAGACCCAGTACTTC.

The J gene is TRBJ2-3, the V gene TRBV19, with 9 bases that match TRBD2. This CDR3 spans 21 amino acids. Germline loops: CDR1 LNHDA, CDR2 SQIVND (reference sequence). Trimming cost V 7 bases and J 1 base; bases outside gene matches: 24. The CDR3 region has the DNA TGTGCCAGTACTTACCTCGAGGCTAGCGGGATTCATCGATGGGGCACAGATACGCAGTATTTT. It encodes CASTYLEASGIHRWGTDTQYF.

The chain recombines TRBV10-2 with TRBJ2-1; D gene unclear. V was shortened by 2 bases and J by 4 bases, with 6 bases between the two germline ends. This CDR3 region has 13 residues. The germline V gene encodes CDR1 WSHSY and CDR2 SAAADI. DNA of the CDR3: TGCGCCAGCAGTGAGAATCTGTACAATGAGCAGTTCTTC. It specifies CASSENLYNEQFF.

The V gene is TRBV6-5, the J gene TRBJ2-3, with 8 bases fitting TRBD2. Germline V lookup: CDR1 MNHEY, CDR2 SVGAGI. CDR3 length: 15 amino acids. The junction had 9 bases not matched to a gene; V was cut back by 5 bases and J by 5 bases. This chain's CDR3 is CASSPRAGGGDTQYF. The CDR3 coding sequence is TGTGCCAGCAGTCCCAGGGCGGGAGGTGGAGATACGCAGTATTTT.

This clone came up a few times. The chain recombines TRBV5-1 with TRBJ2-2; TRBD2 is a possible D gene (6 bases). Looked up from germline, CDR1 is SGHRS and CDR2 is YFSETQ. The CDR3 covers 14 residues. The ends were cut back, 5 bases at V and 7 bases at J, with 15 bases in the middle. The CDR3 loop is CASRPGSDFGELFF. CDR3 DNA sequence: TGCGCCAGCAGGCCCGGGAGTGATTTCGGGGAGCTGTTTTTT.

The rearrangement uses TRBV7-8 and TRBJ1-5; D call uncertain. With 4 bases removed from V and 1 base from J, the gap between germline ends came to 14 bases. This CDR3 comprises 16 residues. Per the germline V gene, CDR1 is SGHVS and CDR2 is FQNEAQ. The CDR3 reads CASSSSGLASNQPQHF. The CDR3 DNA reads as TGTGCCAGCAGCTCTTCCGGGCTAGCGAGCAATCAGCCCCAGCATTTT.

The chain combines TRBV6-5 with TRBJ2-7, with 10 bases fitting TRBD1. The CDR3 is 14 amino acids. V shed 6 bases, J shed 7 bases, and the junction held 9 bases outside the gene matches. CDR1 and CDR2 (germline): MNHEY, SVGAGI. The CDR3 spells CASSKDRGSGEQYF. The CDR3 DNA follows: TGTGCCAGCAGCAAGGACAGGGGGTCGGGGGAGCAGTACTTC.

J is TRBJ2-1 and V is TRBV25-1, with D maybe TRBD1 (6 bases). The germline CDR1 and CDR2 sequences are MGHDK and SYGVNS. There are 12 residues in the CDR3. The V end was cut by 6 bases, the J end by 7 bases, with 10 bases between. CDR3 sequence reads: CASRPDSNEQFF. CDR3 DNA sequence: TGTGCCAGCAGGCCGGACAGTAATGAGCAGTTCTTC.

The genes are TRBV30 and TRBJ2-5; a weak D match, TRBD2 (6 bases). Germline V gene data show CDR1 as GTSNPN and CDR2 as SVGIG (reference sequence). The CDR3 is 14 amino acids. With 4 bases removed from V and 6 bases from J, the gap between germline ends came to 18 bases. This CDR3 reads CAWKRTNSIKTQYF. The CDR3 region has the DNA TGTGCCTGGAAGAGGACTAACTCAATAAAGACCCAGTACTTC.

The chain uses TRBV5-1 and TRBJ1-1; D ambiguous. The CDR3 consists of 13 residues. Germline V gene sequence: CDR1 SGHRS, CDR2 YFSETQ. V was cut by 4 bases and J by 5 bases, with 12 bases left in between. CDR3 sequence: CASSIAVDTEAFF. The CDR3 region has the DNA TGCGCCAGCAGCATTGCCGTAGATACTGAAGCTTTCTTT.

The V and J genes are TRBV5-4 and TRBJ1-6, with TRBD1 identical over 9 bases. The V segment lost 0 bases and the J segment 9 bases; nucleotides outside the gene matches: 7. The CDR3 has 16 amino acids. Looked up from germline, CDR1 is SGHNT and CDR2 is YYREEE (reference sequence). The CDR3 nucleotides read TGTGCCAGCAGCTTGGTCACAGGGGGCGGCGGTTCACCCCTCCACTTT. Amino acids: CASSLVTGGGGSPLHF. The full variable domain, completed using reference TRBV5-4 and TRBJ1-6, is ETGVTQSPTHLIKTRGQQVTLRCSSQSGHNTVSWYQQALGQGPQFIFQYYREEENGRGNFPPRFSGLQFPNYSSELNVNALELDDSALYLCASSLVTGGGGSPLHFGNGTRLTVT.

The chain carries TRBV19 and TRBJ2-7, with a tentative D call TRBD2 (6 bases). There are 16 residues in the CDR3. CDR1 LNHDA and CDR2 SQIVND come from the germline V gene (reference sequence). Trimming shortened V by 1 base and J by 3 bases, and 16 bases separated the two germline ends. CDR3 DNA sequence: TGTGCCAGTAGTATAGTGGGAGGAGGGGCCTACTACGAGCAGTACTTC. Amino acids: CASSIVGGGAYYEQYF. Based on the CDR3 plus reference TRBV19 and TRBJ2-7, the full variable domain is DGGITQSPKYLFRKEGQNVTLSCEQNLNHDAMYWYRQDPGQGLRLIYYSQIVNDFQKGDIAEGYSVSREKKESFPLTVTSAQKNPTAFYLCASSIVGGGAYYEQYFGPGTRLTVT.

The J gene is TRBJ1-5, the V gene TRBV7-9; 7 bases are shared with TRBD1. CDR1 and CDR2 from the germline V gene are SEHNR and FQNEAQ (reference sequence). The V gene end was trimmed by 6 bases and the J gene end by 2 bases; junction bases not matched to a gene: 1. The CDR3 extends over 13 amino acids. The CDR3 coding sequence is TGTGCCAGCAGTACAGGGGGCAATCAGCCCCAGCATTTT. Protein product: CASSTGGNQPQHF.

This clone showed up just once. This chain connects TRBV7-8 to TRBJ2-2; 8 nucleotides agree with TRBD1. The ends lost 1 base at V and 5 bases at J; junction bases unmatched: 3. Germline CDR1 SGHVS, CDR2 FQNEAQ. The CDR3 totals 15 residues. The CDR3 sequence is CASSLGTGMTGELFF. The CDR3 DNA is TGTGCCAGCAGCTTAGGGACAGGGATGACCGGGGAGCTGTTTTTT.

The chain employs TRBV7-6 and TRBJ2-3; D is uncertain. The V end was cut by 5 bases, the J end by 5 bases, with 17 bases between. The germline CDR1 and CDR2 sequences are SGHVS and FNYEAQ. The CDR3 extends over 15 amino acids. The CDR3 spells CASSEDQYYGDTQYF. As DNA, the CDR3 is TGTGCCAGCAGCGAAGACCAGTACTACGGAGATACGCAGTATTTT.